The 14 T cell receptor beta chains listed next were all sequenced from one sample in a study of blood T cell repertoires in COVID-19. Clones were sequenced by immunoSEQ multiplex PCR, and TCRdb holds only the in-frame ones, with some missing. The table has under 300,000 clones, about four fifths seen once. Input material: peripheral blood. The receptors derive from a woman between 55 and 75 years old with active or convalescent COVID-19.

The CDR3 coding sequence is TGCAGCGTCGCGGACAGTGAGCAGTACTTC. Translation gives CSVADSEQYF. This chain joins TRBV29-1 and TRBJ2-7; a weak D match, TRBD1 (6 bases). CDR1 is SQVTM, CDR2 ANQGSEA, per germline. The CDR3 totals 10 residues. The V end lost 6 bases, the J end lost 7 bases, and 10 bases lay between the germline ends.

This chain uses TRBV27 with TRBJ1-5; no clear D gene. The V gene's germline CDR1 is MNHEY and CDR2 SMNVEV (reference sequence). CDR3 length equals 16 residues. The ends were cut back, 5 bases at V and 3 bases at J, with 17 bases in the middle. The chain's CDR3 is CASSLVAPLDNQPQHF. The CDR3 DNA reads as TGTGCCAGCAGTCTCGTAGCCCCCTTAGACAATCAGCCCCAGCATTTT.

The chain has TRBV4-2 and TRBJ1-1; D might be TRBD1 (6 bases). V gave up 4 bases and J gave up 8 bases, with 17 bases separating them. Germline CDR1 LGHNA, CDR2 YNFKEQ. The CDR3 extends over 14 amino acids. Here the CDR3 reads CASSLQGSSEEAFF. The CDR3 nucleotides are TGTGCCAGCAGCCTACAGGGAAGTAGCGAAGAAGCTTTCTTT.

This sequence joins TRBV3-1 (or the pseudogene TRBV3-2) and TRBJ1-2; D is unresolved. V was trimmed by 1 base and J by 4 bases, leaving 13 bases between them. Germline assignment: CDR1 LGHDT and CDR2 YNNKEL (reference sequence). This CDR3 comprises 15 residues. The CDR3 DNA reads as TGTGCCAGCAGCCAAGTTATCGTCCCTTCCTATGGCTACACCTTC. Translation gives CASSQVIVPSYGYTF.

V usage is TRBV30 and J usage is TRBJ1-2; D is ambiguous. Germline CDR1 reads GTSNPN; CDR2 reads SVGIG (reference sequence). The CDR3 consists of 13 residues. Trimming took off 0 bases at V and 3 bases at J, with 8 bases between the two ends. This CDR3 reads CAWSVGLHYGYTF. The CDR3 nucleotides are TGTGCCTGGAGTGTAGGACTCCACTATGGCTACACCTTC.

This chain connects TRBV19 to TRBJ2-7; tentatively, D is TRBD2 (5 bases). V was cut by 9 bases and J by 1 base, with 7 bases left in between. CDR1 LNHDA and CDR2 SQIVND come from the germline V gene (reference sequence). This CDR3 comprises 11 residues. CDR3 nucleotides: TGTGCCAGCGGAGGATCCTACGAGCAGTACTTC. It yields the protein CASGGSYEQYF. The full variable domain, in which reference TRBV19 and TRBJ2-7 provide the parts outside the CDR3, is DGGITQSPKYLFRKEGQNVTLSCEQNLNHDAMYWYRQDPGQGLRLIYYSQIVNDFQKGDIAEGYSVSREKKESFPLTVTSAQKNPTAFYLCASGGSYEQYFGPGTRLTVT.

The chain uses TRBV27 and TRBJ1-6; the D gene is possibly TRBD1 (5 bases). The V end lost 3 bases, the J end lost 11 bases, and 14 bases lay between the germline ends. CDR3 length equals 14 residues. The germline V gene has CDR1 MNHEY and CDR2 SMNVEV (reference sequence). The CDR3 here is CASSLGQGETPLHF. CDR3 bases: TGTGCCAGCAGTTTGGGCCAGGGTGAAACACCCCTCCACTTT.

This chain uses TRBV25-1 with TRBJ2-7, with D tentatively TRBD1 (6 bases). Looked up from germline, CDR1 is MGHDK and CDR2 is SYGVNS. V was pared by 8 bases and J by 2 bases, with 10 bases between. The CDR3 is 12 residues long. The chain's CDR3 is CASLGQPYEQYF. CDR3 in DNA: TGTGCCAGCCTTGGACAGCCCTACGAGCAGTACTTC.

The rearrangement uses TRBV27 and TRBJ2-1; D is possibly TRBD1 (6 bases). The CDR3 loop spans 14 amino acids. V lost 5 bases and J 6 bases, leaving 14 bases between the germline ends. Per germline, CDR1 MNHEY and CDR2 SMNVEV (reference sequence). The CDR3 nucleotides read TGTGCCAGCAGTGCCTTCGGACAGATCAATGAGCAGTTCTTC. This translates into CASSAFGQINEQFF.

The CDR3 DNA is TGTGCCAGCAGCTCCTCAGCTAGGCTAGCGGTCTACTACGAGCAGTACTTC. It translates to CASSSSARLAVYYEQYF. The V gene is TRBV5-8, the J gene TRBJ2-7, with 7 bases fitting TRBD2. V trimming: 3 bases; J trimming: 3 bases; junction bases outside the gene matches: 15. The CDR3 contains 17 residues. CDR1 is SGHTS and CDR2 is YDEGEE in the germline V gene. Using reference TRBV5-8 and TRBJ2-7 for the parts outside the CDR3, the full variable domain is EAGVTQSPTHLIKTRGQQATLRCSPISGHTSVYWYQQALGLGLQFLLWYDEGEERNRGNFPPRFSGRQFPNYSSELNVNALELEDSALYLCASSSSARLAVYYEQYFGPGTRLTVT.

The rearrangement uses TRBV14 and TRBJ1-6; 7 positions agree with TRBD1. V shed 8 bases and J 3 bases; nucleotides not matched to a gene: 7. CDR3 size: 15 residues. Germline V lookup: CDR1 SGHDN, CDR2 FVKESK. The chain's CDR3 is CASLMAGGYNSPLHF. CDR3 in DNA: TGTGCCAGCCTTATGGCAGGGGGCTATAATTCACCCCTCCACTTT.

The chain has TRBV6-5 and TRBJ1-1, with D perhaps matching TRBD1 (5 bases). V dropped 1 base and J dropped 3 bases, with 12 bases sitting between them. The germline V gene has CDR1 MNHEY and CDR2 SVGAGI. CDR3 length: 15 residues. This chain's CDR3 is CASSYYRYEDTEAFF. Written as DNA, the CDR3 is TGTGCCAGCAGTTACTACAGGTACGAGGACACTGAAGCTTTCTTT.

The rearrangement links TRBV2 to TRBJ1-1, with D possibly being TRBD1 (5 bases). The germline V gene encodes CDR1 SNHLY and CDR2 FYNNEI. The V end was cut by 3 bases, the J end by 5 bases, with 19 bases between. This CDR3 has 16 residues. The CDR3 here is CASSDTGGGGSTEAFF. The CDR3 DNA reads TGTGCCAGCAGTGATACCGGAGGCGGGGGTAGTACTGAAGCTTTCTTT.

This sequence joins TRBV7-6 and TRBJ2-5; D possibly corresponds to TRBD1 (5 bases). The V gene's germline CDR1 is SGHVS and CDR2 FNYEAQ. The CDR3 is 15 amino acids. V gave up 5 bases and J gave up 2 bases, with 15 bases separating them. The DNA of the CDR3 is TGTGCCAGCAGCCACGAAAGGGGTTTTCAAGAGACCCAGTACTTC. Protein product: CASSHERGFQETQYF. The whole variable domain, filled in from reference TRBV7-6 and TRBJ2-5, reads GAGVSQSPRYKVTKRGQDVALRCDPISGHVSLYWYRQALGQGPEFLTYFNYEAQQDKSGLPNDRFSAERPEGSISTLTIQRTEQRDSAMYRCASSHERGFQETQYFGPGTRLLVL.